This entry lists 8 T cell receptor beta chains sequenced from one sample in a study of radiotherapy plus CTLA-4 blockade in lung cancer. Clones were read by immunoSEQ multiplex PCR, and TCRdb kept only the in-frame ones, dropping some. The table lists approximately 70,000 clones, 60% to 80% of them singletons, with approximately 16% in the top ten. This sample comprised peripheral blood, obtained from a patient treated with radiotherapy plus ipilimumab. These receptors originate from a human donor with non-small cell lung cancer whose response to radiotherapy plus ipilimumab could not be evaluated. Some clones in this sample may be carry-over from other donors' samples.

The chain uses TRBV7-3 and TRBJ2-1; possibly TRBD2 for D (7 bases). CDR1 is SGHTA, CDR2 FQGTGA, per germline. Trimming cost V 3 bases and J 3 bases, with 12 bases left between them. This CDR3 has 15 amino acids. Here the CDR3 reads CASSFEGGIYNEQFF. Written as DNA, the CDR3 is TGTGCCAGCAGCTTTGAGGGGGGGATCTACAATGAGCAGTTCTTC.

V usage is TRBV6-5 and J usage is TRBJ1-1; TRBD1 matches at 8 bases. Germline-derived CDR1 and CDR2 are MNHEY and SVGAGI. The CDR3 has 15 residues. Germline trimming cut 4 bases from V and 1 base from J; bases unmatched to any gene: 5. CDR3 coding DNA: TGTGCCAGCAGTTTCTGGGGACAGGCGAACACTGAAGCTTTCTTT. It codes for CASSFWGQANTEAFF.

This clone has a single count. Other DNA sequences in the sample encode the same CDR3. V is TRBV6-5 and J is TRBJ1-2; 10 bases line up with TRBD1. The CDR3 has 14 residues. V gave up 2 bases and J gave up 5 bases; unmatched junction bases: 2. CDR1 and CDR2 from the germline V gene are MNHEY and SVGAGI. The chain's CDR3 is CASSYRDRGYGYTF. DNA of the CDR3: TGTGCCAGCAGTTACCGGGACAGGGGATATGGCTACACCTTC.

The chain joins TRBV7-9 to TRBJ1-6; maybe TRBD1 (5 bases). The V end lost 4 bases, the J end lost 7 bases, and 11 bases lay between the germline ends. This CDR3 comprises 14 residues. CDR1 SEHNR and CDR2 FQNEAQ come from the germline V gene (reference sequence). The chain's CDR3 is CASSWNRRNSPLHF. CDR3 DNA: TGTGCCAGCAGCTGGAACAGGAGAAATTCACCCCTCCACTTT.

This clone has only one observation. The chain carries TRBV5-1 and TRBJ2-7, with D maybe TRBD1 (5 bases). Germline V lookup: CDR1 SGHRS, CDR2 YFSETQ. This CDR3 is built from 16 residues. V gave up 0 bases and J gave up 3 bases, with 16 bases separating them. CDR3 coding DNA: TGCGCCAGCAGCTTGGCTCCGGGCCCAGGGAACTACGAGCAGTACTTC. Protein: CASSLAPGPGNYEQYF.

V is TRBV2 and J is TRBJ2-3; 8 positions agree with TRBD1. Germline V gives CDR1 SNHLY, CDR2 FYNNEI. The CDR3 covers 13 residues. Trimming took 5 bases from V and 3 from J; bases not matched to a gene: 1. The CDR3 here is CASSRQGTDTQYF. Written as DNA, the CDR3 is TGTGCCAGCAGTAGACAGGGGACAGATACGCAGTATTTT. Filled out from reference TRBV2 and TRBJ2-3, the complete variable domain reads EPEVTQTPSHQVTQMGQEVILRCVPISNHLYFYWYRQILGQKVEFLVSFYNNEISEKSEIFDDQFSVERPDGSNFTLKIRSTKLEDSAMYFCASSRQGTDTQYFGPGTRLTVL.

This rearrangement joins TRBV15 to TRBJ2-5; D unclear. The V gene's germline CDR1 is LNHNV and CDR2 YYDKDF (reference sequence). This CDR3 has 12 residues. Trimming pared 0 bases from V and 5 bases from J, leaving 4 bases between. The CDR3 nucleotides read TGTGCCACCAGCAGAGATAGCGAGACCCAGTACTTC. As protein: CATSRDSETQYF.

The V call is TRBV6-5, the J call TRBJ1-3, with D possibly TRBD1 on 6 matching bases. The CDR3 covers 13 residues. Per the germline V gene, CDR1 is MNHEY and CDR2 is SVGAGI. Trimming removed 4 bases at V and 4 bases at J, with 8 bases between. CDR3 coding DNA: TGTGCCAGCAGTTTACAGGGAGGAAACACCATATATTTT. Translation gives CASSLQGGNTIYF.